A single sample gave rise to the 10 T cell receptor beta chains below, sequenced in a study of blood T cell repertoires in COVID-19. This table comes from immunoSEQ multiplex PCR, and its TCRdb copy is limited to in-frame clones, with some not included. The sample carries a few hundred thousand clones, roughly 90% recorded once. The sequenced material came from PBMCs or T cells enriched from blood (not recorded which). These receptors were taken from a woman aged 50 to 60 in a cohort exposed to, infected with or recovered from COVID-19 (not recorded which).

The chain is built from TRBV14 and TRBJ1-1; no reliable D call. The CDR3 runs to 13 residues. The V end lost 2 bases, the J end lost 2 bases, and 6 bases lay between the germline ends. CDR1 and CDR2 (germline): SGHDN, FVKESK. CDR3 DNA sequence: TGTGCCAGCAGCCAAACGCTAAACACTGAAGCTTTCTTT. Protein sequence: CASSQTLNTEAFF.

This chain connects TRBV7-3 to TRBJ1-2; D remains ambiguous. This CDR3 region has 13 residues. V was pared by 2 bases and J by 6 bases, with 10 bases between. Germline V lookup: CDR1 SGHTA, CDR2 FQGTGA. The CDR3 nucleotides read TGTGCCAGCAGCTTAGGCCCCCGGGATGGCTACACCTTC. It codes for CASSLGPRDGYTF.

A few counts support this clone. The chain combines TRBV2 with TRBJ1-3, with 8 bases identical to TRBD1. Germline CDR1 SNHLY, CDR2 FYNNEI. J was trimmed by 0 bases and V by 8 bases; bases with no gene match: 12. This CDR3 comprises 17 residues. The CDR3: CASARSGQASSGNTIYF. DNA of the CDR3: TGTGCCAGCGCAAGGTCGGGACAGGCAAGCTCTGGAAACACCATATATTTT.

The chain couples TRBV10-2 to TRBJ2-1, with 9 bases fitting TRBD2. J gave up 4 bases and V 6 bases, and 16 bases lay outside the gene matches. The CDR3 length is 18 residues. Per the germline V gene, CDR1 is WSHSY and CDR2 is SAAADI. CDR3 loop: CASRPAGGASFRYNEQFF. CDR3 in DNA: TGCGCCAGCAGACCCGCGGGGGGGGCCTCCTTTCGGTACAATGAGCAGTTCTTC.

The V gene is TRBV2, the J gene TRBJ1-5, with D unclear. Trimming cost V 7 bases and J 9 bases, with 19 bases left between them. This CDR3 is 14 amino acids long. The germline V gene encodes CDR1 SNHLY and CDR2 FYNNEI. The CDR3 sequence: CASKLGSRGGPQHF. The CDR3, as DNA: TGTGCCAGCAAGCTGGGGTCACGGGGAGGGCCCCAGCATTTT.

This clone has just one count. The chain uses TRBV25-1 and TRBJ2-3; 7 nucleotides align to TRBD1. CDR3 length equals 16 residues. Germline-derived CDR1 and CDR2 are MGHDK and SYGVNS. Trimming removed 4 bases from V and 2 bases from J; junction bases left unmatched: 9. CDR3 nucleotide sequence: TGTGCCAGCAGTGGACCTAGGGACAGTCTCACAGATACGCAGTATTTT. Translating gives CASSGPRDSLTDTQYF.

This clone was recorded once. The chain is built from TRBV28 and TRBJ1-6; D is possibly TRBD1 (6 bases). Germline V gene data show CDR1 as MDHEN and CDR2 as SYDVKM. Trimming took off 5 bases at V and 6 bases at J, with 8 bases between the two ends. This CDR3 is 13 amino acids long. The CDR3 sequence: CASSKGGNSPLHF. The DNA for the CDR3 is TGTGCCAGCAGTAAAGGGGGTAATTCACCCCTCCACTTT.

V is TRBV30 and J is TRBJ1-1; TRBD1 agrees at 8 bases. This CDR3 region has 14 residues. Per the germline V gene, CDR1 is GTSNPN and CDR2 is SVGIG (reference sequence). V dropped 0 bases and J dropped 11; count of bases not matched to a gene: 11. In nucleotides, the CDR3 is TGTGCCTGGAGTGTACCAGGGGGCCGGGTTGAGGCTTTCTTT. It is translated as CAWSVPGGRVEAFF.

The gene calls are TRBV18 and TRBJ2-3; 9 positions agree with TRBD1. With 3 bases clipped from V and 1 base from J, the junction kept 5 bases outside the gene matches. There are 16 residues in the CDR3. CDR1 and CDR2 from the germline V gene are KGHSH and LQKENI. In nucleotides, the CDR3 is TGTGCCAGCTCACCGGCCGGGACAGGGCGCACAGATACGCAGTATTTT. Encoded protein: CASSPAGTGRTDTQYF.

Here the CDR3 reads CASSHRTGANYGYTF. The CDR3 region has the DNA TGCGCCAGCAGCCACAGGACAGGGGCTAACTATGGCTACACCTTC. The rearrangement links TRBV4-3 to TRBJ1-2; 9 bases match TRBD1. The junction had 2 bases not matched to a gene; V was cut back by 3 bases and J by 0 bases. CDR3 length: 15 residues. CDR1 and CDR2 (germline): LGHNA, YSLEER.